Sequencing of this T cell receptor (beta chain) was carried out in a study of cytomegalovirus exposure and HLA in healthy donors (dated by TCRdb to about 2017). At the level of the whole study: In an earlier analysis of approximately 640 of the donors, 276 Gb of sequence data and some 120 million unique TCR beta sequences from about 190 million T cells were reported. An early release covering more than 500 HLA-typed donors comprised about 300 gigabases of sequencing data and about 90 million unique TCR sequences. Of the 350 to 450 genotyped donors, over 65% fell in the genetic ancestry cluster associated with self-reported Caucasian donors. The study aimed to test whether signatures of past pathogen exposure could be identified by cataloging public T cell receptors. Using immunosequencing, the study profiled T cell repertoires from about 620 subjects and related those repertoires to cytomegalovirus serostatus. A separate validation cohort of about 110 different subjects was used in addition to the roughly 670-subject first cohort. High-throughput TCR immunosequencing, statistical association of individual TCRs with disease status, and machine learning were combined to predict cytomegalovirus infection status. To study patterns of TCR occurrence, a later analysis re-analyzed previously published TCR beta repertoires from around 700 donors and added high-resolution HLA genotyping. Rather than using new phenotypic data, the later analysis identified candidate immune exposures from TCR beta sequences and from how often those sequences occurred across donors. To decide whether each TCR beta V gene segment behaved as functional or pseudogenic, an earlier analysis of some 600 of the donors relied on high-throughput TCR beta sequencing. Donor age, sex, ethnicity and CMV serostatus were compiled together with the repertoire data. In a later genetic analysis, genome-wide SNP genotypes for about 65% of the roughly 670 donors were used, and that subset was treated as a discovery cohort. All discovery cohort repertoires had been generated using a single sequencing platform. Both class I and class II loci were covered by HLA typing, at four-digit resolution. Typing coverage varied by locus: roughly 629-640 donors for A, B, C, DRB1 and DQB1; approximately 520 for DQA1; around 570 for DPA1; some 470 for DPB1. Because of strong linkage in the cohort, five DR-DQ haplotypes were treated as single units for association and clustering. Among some 410 genotyped donors of the cohort, an average of about 240,000 unique TCR beta nucleotide sequences was sequenced per donor, of which 15% to 20% were non-productive. Overall study results and their limits: A few of the identified cytomegalovirus-associated TCR beta chains were confirmed in vitro to be specific for cytomegalovirus antigens. A later analysis reported that several top co-occurrence clusters appeared linked to parvovirus B19, influenza, CMV and Epstein-Barr virus. This cohort had only TCR beta chains sequenced, and the lack of alpha or paired-chain data limited which features could be detected. Most TCR sequences were observed very rarely across donors, whereas some public TCRs were present in many individuals. In a later genetic analysis, fewer N-insertions in productive TCRs were reported among donors in an Asian-associated ancestry cluster than the approximately 670-donor mean. In a later analysis, the rate of TCR association differed among HLA loci, with DRB1 alleles having the most associated TCRs and HLA-C alleles having the fewest. Because the 87-base-pair reads could not distinguish some IMGT-functional V segments, including TRBV6-2 and TRBV6-3, those segments were excluded. A cluster of highly shared sequence variants was judged likely to represent a technical artifact of the sequencing pipeline. Broadly in line with IMGT annotations, most TCR beta V segments showed up in productive rearrangements about 87% or about 30% of the time in an earlier analysis of a few hundred of the donors. According to a later analysis, most CMV-associated TCR beta chains appeared to be HLA-restricted, and the HLA associations seemed to be driven largely by CMV exposure. A further reported finding was that TCR beta sequences accurately predicted the HLA-A and HLA-B alleles for most subjects in the first cohort. The presence/absence analyses assumed that sequencing depth was roughly uniform across donors, and that assumption may not be true. Over 15 rarely observed V segments, including chromosome 9 orphons, were excluded from the earlier analysis of about 610 of the donors because counts were too low. In a later analysis, about 16,000 TCR beta sequences were associated with specific HLA alleles at a false discovery rate of 0.05. According to the authors, the approach could potentially be generalized to other disease states and immunological phenotypes. Assigning TCR associations to individual alleles was difficult when HLA alleles, especially DR and DQ, strongly co-occurred. Because some donors lacked HLA typing at each locus, the association tests relied only on the typed subset. Correlated functional status among segregating V segments might be attributable to linkage disequilibrium, but an unknown experimental factor could not be ruled out. CMV serostatus was the only immune exposure information available for the cohort. A later genetic analysis associated a missense DCLRE1C variant with V-gene and J-gene trimming of TCR beta chains, and an independent cohort replicated the association. The classifier was reported to diagnose cytomegalovirus status with high specificity and sensitivity in both the original and validation cohorts. Compared with equally common non-associated chains, HLA-associated TCR beta chains in a later analysis were more clonally expanded and had lower generation probabilities. In the study, around 150 TCR beta chains were listed as associated with cytomegalovirus.

Worth noting for this clone: It lacks a known antigen. No base-level quality is on record; no much larger clone is a single base apart.

The cohort was made up of 650 to 700 healthy bone marrow donors. At the time of sampling, every cohort member was nominally healthy, though immune exposures that went unrecorded were likely present. The donor tested CMV seronegative, placing the donor among the 350 or so seronegative members of the cohort. Every donor gave a peripheral blood sample, and the peripheral blood mononuclear cells from that sample were used for TCR beta sequencing. Genomic DNA extraction from the blood cell samples was performed with the Qiagen DNeasy Blood Extraction Kit. The library was made by the immunoSEQ multiplex PCR assay. The multiplex PCR relied on a mix of 60 forward primers for TCR Vbeta segments and 13 reverse primers for TCR Jbeta segments. Amplification of the CDR3 region of rearranged TCR beta genes was performed with a multiplex PCR assay on genomic DNA. On the Illumina HiSeq System, the amplified TCR beta libraries were sequenced as 87-base-pair reads. Per the original workflow: Across the 500 to 850 repertoires, a later analysis counted 60 million to 90 million unique TCR beta chains, approximately 10 million of which were shared by at least two donors. A nearest-neighbor algorithm error-corrected the raw reads and collapsed the reads into unique sequences, merging closely related sequences to remove PCR and sequencing errors. V, D and J gene segments were assigned by aligning CDR3 sequences to IMGT reference sequences. For a sequence to be retained, a match of at least six nucleotides was required to both a V gene segment and a J gene segment. Rearrangements were classified as productive when the CDR3 lacked stop codons and remained in frame with V and J, and all other rearrangements were classified as non-productive. Following IMGT convention, CDR3 was defined as the stretch from the second conserved V-encoded cysteine up to the conserved J-encoded phenylalanine. The earlier analysis of 500 to 750 of the donors excluded any sequence lacking an unambiguous match to a single V gene segment. In an earlier analysis of 587 of the donors, V segments were called functional above 56.7% productive rearrangements and were called segregating when the between-donor standard deviation exceeded 5%. A statistical classification framework was built to diagnose cytomegalovirus status from the catalog of TCR beta chain sequences. V and J gene assignment, in a later analysis, came from comparing TCR nucleotide sequences with IMGT/GENE-DB human TR gene sequences. A later analysis assigned CDR3 sequences and most-parsimonious VDJ recombination scenarios with the TCRdist pipeline. In a later analysis, each TCR beta chain was defined by its CDR3 amino acid sequence together with its V-gene family, and reads without a unique V-gene family were excluded. As a way to deal with suspected cross-contamination and a sequencing artifact, a later analysis dropped 450 to 600 nucleotide sequences that were highly shared and had low generation probability. For each public chain, a later analysis derived a clonal expansion index from normalized ranks of inferred template counts within each repertoire. In a later analysis, generation probabilities were computed with a VDJ recombination model fitted to out-of-frame rearrangements, and the resulting probabilities were checked against IGoR. In a later analysis, TCR-TCR, TCR-HLA and TCR-CMV co-occurrence was scored with hypergeometric tests, and a repertoire-size bias correction was applied to TCR pairs. To estimate false discovery rates, a later analysis permuted the HLA or CMV assignments 20 times. In a later analysis, co-occurring TCRs were grouped using DBSCAN, and TCRdist sequence similarity was added for clustering within HLA-allele-positive subsets. Repertoires with fewer than 30,000 or more than 120,000 public chains were left out of co-occurrence clustering, as were several repertoires with anomalous nucleotide sharing. The source is immuneACCESS, and TCRdb retained only in-frame sequences with V and J called. Part of the clones is not carried over; for the studies checked, unresolved V genes explain less than half of this, and the remainder is unexplained. For V, J and clone size, that table is used; D and trimming come from the DNA. For this sample the table gives roughly 150,000 clones, of which over 55% were detected only once. The ten largest clones take up 2.1% of the sample.

Between the V and J ends, shortened by 0 bases and 5 bases respectively, the junction contains 13 bases. CDR1 MNHEY and CDR2 SVGAGI are derived from the germline V gene. Including the terminal cysteine and phenylalanine, the CDR3 comprises 15 residues. Solely the CDR3 DNA is kept, with 45 bases framed from the first base. This receptor chain uses TRBV6-5 and TRBJ2-5; TRBD2 is a weak D gene call, 5 bases matching. The clonotype comes from a man in his forties in good health and CMV-seronegative. What was sequenced was PBMCs. The nucleotides are TGTGCCAGCAGTTACTCTAGGGCGGGCCGGGAGACCCAGTACTTC. Its protein product is CASSYSRAGRETQYF.